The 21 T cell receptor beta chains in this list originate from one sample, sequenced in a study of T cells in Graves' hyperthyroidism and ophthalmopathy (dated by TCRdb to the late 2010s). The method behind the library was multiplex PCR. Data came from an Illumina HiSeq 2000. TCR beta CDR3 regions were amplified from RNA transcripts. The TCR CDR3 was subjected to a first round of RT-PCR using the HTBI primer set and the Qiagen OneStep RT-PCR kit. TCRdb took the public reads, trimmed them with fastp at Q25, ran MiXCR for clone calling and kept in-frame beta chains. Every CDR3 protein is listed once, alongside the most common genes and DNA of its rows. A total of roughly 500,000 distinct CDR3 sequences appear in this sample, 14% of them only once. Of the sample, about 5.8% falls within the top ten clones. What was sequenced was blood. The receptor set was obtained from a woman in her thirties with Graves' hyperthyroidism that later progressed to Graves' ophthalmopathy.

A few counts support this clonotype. CDR3 sequence: CASSLDLAPVNTEAFF. Here the CDR3 DNA reads TGTGCCAGCAGCTTAGATCTCGCGCCGGTGAACACTGAAGCTTTCTTT. The chain has TRBV7-2 and TRBJ1-1; D gene unclear. The V and J ends lost 1 base and 0 bases respectively, with 12 bases between them. Germline CDR1 is SGHTA and CDR2 is FQGNSA. The CDR3 length is 16 residues. Looking up the rest from reference TRBV7-2 and TRBJ1-1 gives the full variable domain: GAGVSQSPSNKVTEKGKDVELRCDPISGHTALYWYRQSLGQGLEFLIYFQGNSAPDKSGLPSDRFSAERTGGSVSTLTIQRTQQEDSAVYLCASSLDLAPVNTEAFFGQGTRLTVV.

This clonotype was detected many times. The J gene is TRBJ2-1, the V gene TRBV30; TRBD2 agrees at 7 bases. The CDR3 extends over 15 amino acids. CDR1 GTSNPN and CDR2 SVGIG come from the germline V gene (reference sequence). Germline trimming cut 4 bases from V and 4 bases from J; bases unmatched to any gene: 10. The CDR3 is CAWNGGGLEYNEQFF. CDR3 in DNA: TGTGCCTGGAACGGGGGAGGGCTGGAATACAATGAGCAGTTCTTC.

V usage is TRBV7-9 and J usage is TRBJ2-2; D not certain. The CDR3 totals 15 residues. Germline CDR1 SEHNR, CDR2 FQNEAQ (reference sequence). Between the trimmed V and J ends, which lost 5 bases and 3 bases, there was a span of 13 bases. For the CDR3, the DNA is TGTGCCAGCAGCCCCTTCGAAGGGCACACCGGGGAGCTGTTTTTT. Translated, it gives CASSPFEGHTGELFF.

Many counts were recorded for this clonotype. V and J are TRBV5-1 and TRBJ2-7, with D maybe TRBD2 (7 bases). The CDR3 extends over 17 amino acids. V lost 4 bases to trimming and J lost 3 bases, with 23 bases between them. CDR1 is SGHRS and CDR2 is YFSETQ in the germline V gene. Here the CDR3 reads CASSEGGWDYMDYEQYF. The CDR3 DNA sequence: TGCGCCAGCAGCGAGGGGGGCTGGGACTATATGGACTACGAGCAGTACTTC.

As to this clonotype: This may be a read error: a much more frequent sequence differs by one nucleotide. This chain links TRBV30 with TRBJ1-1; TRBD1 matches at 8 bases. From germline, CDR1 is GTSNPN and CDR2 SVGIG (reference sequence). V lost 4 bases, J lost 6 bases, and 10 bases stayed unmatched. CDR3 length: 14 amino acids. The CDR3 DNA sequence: TGTGCCTGGAACGCTTGGGACAGGCGTGCTGAAGCTTTCTTT. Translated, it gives CAWNAWDRRAEAFF.

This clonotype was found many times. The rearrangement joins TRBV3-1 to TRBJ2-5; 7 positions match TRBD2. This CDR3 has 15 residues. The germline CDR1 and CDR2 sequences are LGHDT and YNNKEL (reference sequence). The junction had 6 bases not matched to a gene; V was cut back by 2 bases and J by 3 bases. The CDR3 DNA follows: TGTGCCAGCAGCCAAATGGGGGGGAAGGAAGAGACCCAGTACTTC. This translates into CASSQMGGKEETQYF.

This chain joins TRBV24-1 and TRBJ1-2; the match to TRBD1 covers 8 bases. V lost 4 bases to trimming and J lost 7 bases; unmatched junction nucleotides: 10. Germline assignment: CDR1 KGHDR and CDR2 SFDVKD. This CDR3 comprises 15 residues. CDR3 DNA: TGTGCCACCAGTGACCGAACGACAGGGGCAGGTGGCTACACCTTC. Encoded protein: CATSDRTTGAGGYTF.

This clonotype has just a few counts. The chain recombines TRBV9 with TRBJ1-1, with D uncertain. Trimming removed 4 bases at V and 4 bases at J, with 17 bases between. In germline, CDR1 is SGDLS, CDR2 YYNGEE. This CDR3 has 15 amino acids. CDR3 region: CASSSHVVEGTEAFF. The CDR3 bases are TGTGCCAGCAGCTCCCACGTCGTTGAGGGCACTGAAGCTTTCTTT.

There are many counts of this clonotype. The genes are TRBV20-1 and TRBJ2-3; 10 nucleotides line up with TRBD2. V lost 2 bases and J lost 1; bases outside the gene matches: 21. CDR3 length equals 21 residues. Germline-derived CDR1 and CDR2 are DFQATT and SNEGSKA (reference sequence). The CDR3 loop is CSARIGPKVAGGRSGTDTQYF. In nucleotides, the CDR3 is TGCAGTGCTAGAATTGGGCCCAAAGTAGCGGGAGGACGCTCTGGCACAGATACGCAGTATTTT.

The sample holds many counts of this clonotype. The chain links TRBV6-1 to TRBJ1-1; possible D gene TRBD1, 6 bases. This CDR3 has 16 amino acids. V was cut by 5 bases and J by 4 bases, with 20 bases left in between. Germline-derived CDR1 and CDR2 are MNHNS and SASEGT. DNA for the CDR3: TGTGCCAGCAGTTATGGCCTAGGGGGGTCGGGCACTGAAGCTTTCTTT. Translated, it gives CASSYGLGGSGTEAFF.

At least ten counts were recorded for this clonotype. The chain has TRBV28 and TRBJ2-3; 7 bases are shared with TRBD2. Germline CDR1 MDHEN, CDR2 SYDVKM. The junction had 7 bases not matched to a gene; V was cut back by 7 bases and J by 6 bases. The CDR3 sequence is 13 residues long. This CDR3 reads CASTTGGGDTQYF. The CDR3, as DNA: TGTGCCAGCACCACTGGGGGGGGTGATACGCAGTATTTT.

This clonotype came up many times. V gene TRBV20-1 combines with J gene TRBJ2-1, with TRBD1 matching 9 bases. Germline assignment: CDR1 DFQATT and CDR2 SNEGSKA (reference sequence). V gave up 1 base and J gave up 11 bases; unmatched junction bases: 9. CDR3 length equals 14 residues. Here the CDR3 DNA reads TGCAGTGCTAGAGGGGACAGGGACGGGACGCAGCAGTTCTTC. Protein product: CSARGDRDGTQQFF.

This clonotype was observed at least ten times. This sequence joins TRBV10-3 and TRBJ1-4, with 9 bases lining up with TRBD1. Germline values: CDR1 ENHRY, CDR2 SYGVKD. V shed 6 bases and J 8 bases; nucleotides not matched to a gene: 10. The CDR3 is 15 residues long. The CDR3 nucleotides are TGTGCCATCAGCAATCCGGGACAGGGAGGAGAAAAACTGTTTTTT. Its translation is CAISNPGQGGEKLFF.

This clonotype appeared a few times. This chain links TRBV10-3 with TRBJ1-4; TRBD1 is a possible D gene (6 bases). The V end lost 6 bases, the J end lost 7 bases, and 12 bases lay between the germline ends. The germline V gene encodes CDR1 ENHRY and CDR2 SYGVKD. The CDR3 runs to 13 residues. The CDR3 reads CAIRPEGGEKLFF. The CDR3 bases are TGTGCCATCAGACCCGAAGGGGGTGAAAAACTGTTTTTT.

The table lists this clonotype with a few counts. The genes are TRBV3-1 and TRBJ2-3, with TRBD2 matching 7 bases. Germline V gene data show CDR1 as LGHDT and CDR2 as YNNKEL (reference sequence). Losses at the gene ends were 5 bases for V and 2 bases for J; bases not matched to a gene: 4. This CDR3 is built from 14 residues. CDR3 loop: CASSARDYTDTQYF. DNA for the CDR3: TGTGCCAGCAGCGCCCGGGACTACACAGATACGCAGTATTTT.

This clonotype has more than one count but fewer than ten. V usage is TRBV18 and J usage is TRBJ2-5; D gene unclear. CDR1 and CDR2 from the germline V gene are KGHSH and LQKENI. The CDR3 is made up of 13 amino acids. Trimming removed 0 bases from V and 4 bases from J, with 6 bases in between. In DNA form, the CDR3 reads TGTGCCAGCTCACCACCGATGCGAGAGACCCAGTACTTC. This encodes CASSPPMRETQYF.

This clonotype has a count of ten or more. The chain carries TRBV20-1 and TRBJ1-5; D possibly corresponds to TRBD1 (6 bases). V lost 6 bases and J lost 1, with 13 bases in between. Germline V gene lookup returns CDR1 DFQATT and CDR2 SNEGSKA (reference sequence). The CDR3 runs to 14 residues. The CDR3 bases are TGCAGTGCCCGCAGGGGAAACAGCAATCAGCCCCAGCATTTT. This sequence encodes CSARRGNSNQPQHF.

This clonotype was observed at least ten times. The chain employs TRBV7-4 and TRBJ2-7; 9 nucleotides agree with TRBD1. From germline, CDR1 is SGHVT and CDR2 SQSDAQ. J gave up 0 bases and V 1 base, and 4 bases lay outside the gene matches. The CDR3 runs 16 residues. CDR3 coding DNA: TGTGCCAGCAGCTTAGGCGGGGACAGGGACTCCTACGAGCAGTACTTC. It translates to CASSLGGDRDSYEQYF.

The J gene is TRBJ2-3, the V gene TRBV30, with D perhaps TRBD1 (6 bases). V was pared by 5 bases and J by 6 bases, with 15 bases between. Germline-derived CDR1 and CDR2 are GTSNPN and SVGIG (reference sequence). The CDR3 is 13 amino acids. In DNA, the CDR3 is TGTGCCTGGGGAAAACAGGGAATGGATACGCAGTATTTT. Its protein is CAWGKQGMDTQYF.

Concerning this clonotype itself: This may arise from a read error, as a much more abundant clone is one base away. CDR3 DNA: TGTGCCAGCAGCTTAGAGGGACAGGGGAGCGGCGACACCTTC. This encodes CASSLEGQGSGDTF. The chain recombines TRBV11-2 with TRBJ1-2; 10 positions match TRBD1. This CDR3 comprises 14 residues. V lost 0 bases, J lost 12 bases, and 7 bases stayed unmatched. The V gene's germline CDR1 is SGHAT and CDR2 FQNNGV. The variable domain in full, with the rest retrieved from reference TRBV11-2 and TRBJ1-2, is EAGVAQSPRYKIIEKRQSVAFWCNPISGHATLYWYQQILGQGPKLLIQFQNNGVVDDSQLPKDRFSAERLKGVDSTLKIQPAKLEDSAVYLCASSLEGQGSGDTFGSGTRLTVV.

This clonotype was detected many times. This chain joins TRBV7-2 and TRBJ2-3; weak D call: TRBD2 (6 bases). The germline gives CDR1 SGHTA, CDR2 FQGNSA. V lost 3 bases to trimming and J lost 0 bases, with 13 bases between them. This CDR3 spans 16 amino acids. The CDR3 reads CASSFGDSLSTDTQYF. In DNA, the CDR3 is TGTGCCAGCAGCTTTGGGGACTCGCTTAGCACAGATACGCAGTATTTT.